Below, 19 T cell receptor beta chains from the same sample are listed, as sequenced in a study of blood T cell repertoires in COVID-19. Data came from immunoSEQ multiplex PCR; TCRdb stores just in-frame clones and leaves some out. The repertoire holds some 130,000 clones, with approximately 88% as singletons. What was sequenced was peripheral blood. The source of these receptors is a woman of 80 years or more with acute or convalescent COVID-19.

This rearrangement joins TRBV27 to TRBJ1-2; 12 nucleotides agree with TRBD1. Trimming at V came to 5 bases and at J to 7 bases, leaving 11 bases not matched to a gene. The CDR3 runs 16 residues. CDR1 and CDR2 from the germline V gene are MNHEY and SMNVEV (reference sequence). CDR3 amino acids: CASSMRSPGQGAGYTF. CDR3 coding DNA: TGTGCCAGCAGTATGAGGAGCCCGGGACAGGGGGCTGGCTACACCTTC.

This rearrangement joins TRBV6-2 or TRBV6-3 to TRBJ2-1; 11 bases fit TRBD1. The ends lost 5 bases at V and 8 bases at J; junction bases unmatched: 5. Germline CDR1 and CDR2: MNHEY and SVGEGT. The CDR3 loop spans 14 amino acids. CDR3 protein: CASSAGTGGDEQFF. In DNA, the CDR3 is TGTGCCAGCAGTGCCGGGACAGGGGGGGATGAGCAGTTCTTC.

The rearrangement links TRBV27 to TRBJ1-2; 11 bases align to TRBD1. Germline CDR1 MNHEY, CDR2 SMNVEV (reference sequence). The CDR3 is 15 amino acids. Trimming removed 5 bases from V and 2 bases from J; junction bases left unmatched: 4. The CDR3 DNA follows: TGTGCCAGCAGTCTTGGGACAGGGGGGAACTATGGCTACACCTTC. Encoded protein: CASSLGTGGNYGYTF.

The rearrangement links TRBV4-1 to TRBJ2-1; D gene uncertain. The CDR3 totals 14 residues. In germline, CDR1 is MGHRA, CDR2 YSYEKL. The V end lost 3 bases, the J end lost 2 bases, and 8 bases lay between the germline ends. The CDR3 loop reads CASSQPRPYNEQFF. CDR3 DNA: TGCGCCAGCAGCCAGCCGCGGCCCTACAATGAGCAGTTCTTC.

The V gene is TRBV7-9, the J gene TRBJ1-4, with D perhaps matching TRBD1 (5 bases). Trimming took off 1 base at V and 5 bases at J, with 14 bases between the two ends. Germline CDR1 and CDR2: SEHNR and FQNEAQ (reference sequence). CDR3 size: 16 residues. CDR3 amino acids: CASSLVGWGVNEKLFF. The CDR3 region has the DNA TGTGCCAGCAGCTTAGTCGGCTGGGGGGTAAATGAAAAACTGTTTTTT.

The rearrangement uses TRBV19 and TRBJ1-2, with TRBD1 matching 12 bases. The junction had 5 bases not matched to a gene; V was cut back by 2 bases and J by 4 bases. There are 16 residues in the CDR3. The germline CDR1 and CDR2 sequences are LNHDA and SQIVND (reference sequence). The CDR3 nucleotides read TGTGCCAGTAGTATACCGGGACAGGGGGCGGGCTATGGCTACACCTTC. Translation: CASSIPGQGAGYGYTF.

This chain links TRBV5-5 with TRBJ1-1, with D uncertain. CDR3 size: 15 residues. Germline CDR1 and CDR2: SGHKS and YYEKEE (reference sequence). The V and J ends lost 0 bases and 2 bases respectively, with 11 bases between them. CDR3: CASSLALLLNTEAFF. As DNA, the CDR3 is TGTGCCAGCAGCTTGGCGCTATTGTTAAACACTGAAGCTTTCTTT.

The rearrangement links TRBV12-3 or TRBV12-4 to TRBJ2-5, with D perhaps matching TRBD2 (6 bases). CDR3 length equals 13 residues. Trimming pared 6 bases from V and 5 bases from J, leaving 13 bases between. The CDR3 DNA follows: TGTGCCAGCAGCTCCCGGGGGAGGGAGACCCAGTACTTC. It codes for CASSSRGRETQYF.

V gene TRBV11-2 combines with J gene TRBJ2-7; 7 bases fit TRBD2. Germline V gene lookup returns CDR1 SGHAT and CDR2 FQNNGV. The junction had 15 bases not matched to a gene; V was cut back by 7 bases and J by 6 bases. The CDR3 length is 15 residues. The CDR3 nucleotides read TGTGCCAGCAATGTACTAGCGTCGCCGCACCCCGAGCAGTACTTC. As protein: CASNVLASPHPEQYF.

V and J are TRBV4-1 and TRBJ1-3, with D tentatively TRBD1 (6 bases). Germline CDR1 is MGHRA and CDR2 is YSYEKL. This CDR3 spans 16 amino acids. V was trimmed by 5 bases and J by 4 bases, leaving 18 bases between them. The CDR3 DNA reads TGCGCCAGCAGCTCACCTACAGGGATCCGCGGAAACACCATATATTTT. Its translation is CASSSPTGIRGNTIYF.

The CDR3 DNA reads TGTGCCAGCTCACCGAGACAGGGGGCATCAGAGACCCAGTACTTC. This translates into CASSPRQGASETQYF. V gene TRBV18 combines with J gene TRBJ2-5; 10 nucleotides line up with TRBD1. In germline, CDR1 is KGHSH, CDR2 LQKENI. V trimming: 3 bases; J trimming: 4 bases; junction bases outside the gene matches: 5. The CDR3 is 15 residues long.

This clone was counted a single time. The chain employs TRBV7-8 and TRBJ2-7; 10 bases are shared with TRBD1. Germline trimming cut 6 bases from V and 1 base from J; bases unmatched to any gene: 9. CDR3 length equals 16 residues. CDR1 is SGHVS and CDR2 is FQNEAQ in the germline V gene. CDR3 sequence reads: CASRQPGQGPSYEQYF. The DNA of the CDR3 is TGTGCCAGCAGACAACCGGGACAGGGGCCATCCTACGAGCAGTACTTC.

The chain has TRBV19 and TRBJ1-6; TRBD1 is a possible D gene (5 bases). The V gene's germline CDR1 is LNHDA and CDR2 SQIVND (reference sequence). The CDR3 is 19 residues long. V was clipped by 1 base and J by 1 base, with 17 bases between them. The CDR3 region is CASSIGPPTGGSYNSPLHF. CDR3 nucleotide sequence: TGTGCCAGTAGTATAGGGCCCCCTACGGGGGGGTCCTATAATTCACCCCTCCACTTT.

The chain combines TRBV15 with TRBJ2-5; 7 nucleotides align to TRBD1. The CDR3 extends over 15 amino acids. J gave up 1 base and V 5 bases, and 7 bases lay outside the gene matches. Germline V gene lookup returns CDR1 LNHNV and CDR2 YYDKDF (reference sequence). CDR3 loop: CATSPTGVLQETQYF. Written as DNA, the CDR3 is TGTGCCACCAGCCCCACAGGGGTTCTCCAAGAGACCCAGTACTTC.

The gene calls are TRBV27 and TRBJ1-2, with D uncertain. Trimming took off 3 bases at V and 4 bases at J, with 9 bases between the two ends. CDR1 is MNHEY and CDR2 is SMNVEV in the germline V gene (reference sequence). CDR3 length equals 13 residues. The CDR3 sequence: CASSFSLFYGYTF. The DNA for the CDR3 is TGTGCCAGCAGTTTTTCTTTGTTCTATGGCTACACCTTC.

The chain employs TRBV6-2 or TRBV6-3 and TRBJ1-2; D possibly corresponds to TRBD1 (5 bases). V was shortened by 5 bases and J by 6 bases, with 13 bases between the two germline ends. The CDR3 loop spans 13 amino acids. Germline values: CDR1 MNHEY, CDR2 SVGEGT. The CDR3, as DNA: TGTGCCAGCAGTCAACAGCCGGGGGATGGCTACACCTTC. Its translation is CASSQQPGDGYTF.

The chain uses TRBV19 and TRBJ2-7, with 14 nucleotides matching TRBD2. V was clipped by 5 bases and J by 5 bases; unmatched bases: 2. Looked up from germline, CDR1 is LNHDA and CDR2 is SQIVND (reference sequence). This CDR3 contains 14 residues. This CDR3 is CASSSGLAGDEQYF. The CDR3 DNA follows: TGTGCCAGTAGTTCGGGACTAGCGGGAGACGAGCAGTACTTC.

The V call is TRBV30, the J call TRBJ2-7, with D possibly TRBD1 on 6 matching bases. Germline lookup yields CDR1 GTSNPN and CDR2 SVGIG (reference sequence). The CDR3 is made up of 13 amino acids. V was clipped by 0 bases and J by 6 bases, with 12 bases between them. CDR3 nucleotide sequence: TGTGCCTGGAGTGTACTTCAGGGGCGCGAGCAGTACTTC. It translates to CAWSVLQGREQYF.

V gene TRBV3-1 (or the pseudogene TRBV3-2) combines with J gene TRBJ2-7, with 8 bases identical to TRBD2. Germline trimming cut 2 bases from V and 3 bases from J; bases unmatched to any gene: 12. CDR3 length: 17 amino acids. Germline CDR1 LGHDT, CDR2 YNNKEL (reference sequence). The DNA for the CDR3 is TGTGCCAGCAGCCAAAAATCGTCGAGGACTAGCCACTACGAGCAGTACTTC. It codes for CASSQKSSRTSHYEQYF.